The present entry profiles one T cell receptor (beta chain) with its context. Assay: immunoSEQ multiplex PCR; the TCRdb copy retains only in-frame clones and omits some. The sample records 270,000 or so clones, 65% to 85% being singletons. This entry is derived from a study of blood T cell repertoires in COVID-19. This sequence originates from a man aged 45-65 years who had recovered from COVID-19. The sample consisted of PBMCs or T cells enriched from blood (not recorded which).

The CDR3 sequence is CASTPNSDLRETQYF. Written as DNA, the CDR3 is TGTGCCAGCACCCCTAACAGTGATTTGCGAGAGACCCAGTACTTC. The genes are TRBV11-2 and TRBJ2-5, with D unresolved. The CDR3 is 15 residues long. Germline CDR1 reads SGHAT; CDR2 reads FQNNGV. The germline V and J ends were trimmed by 7 bases and 4 bases, with 19 bases remaining between them.